The 29 T cell receptor beta chains reported below all come from one sample, sequenced in a study of molecular identifiers for immune sequencing clone quantification. One entry per CDR3 protein, called by TCRdb with MiXCR from the PCR reads. The data hold over 550,000 distinct CDR3 sequences, with 25% observed a single time. The material sequenced was naive CD8+ T cells from blood, with Jurkat cell RNA spiked in. Noted subset: FACS-sorted CD8+CD4-CCR7+CD45RA+ naive T cells. Receptor source: a human donor in good health. Some libraries in this study had Jurkat cell RNA spiked in.

Concerning this clonotype: The junction departs from the called germline gene at one end, perhaps through a read error. V is TRBV5-5 and J is TRBJ2-7; D tentatively reads TRBD1 or TRBD2 (5 bases each). CDR1 and CDR2 (germline): SGHKS, YYEKEE (reference sequence). The CDR3 is 12 residues long. CDR3 DNA: TGTGCCGGCAGCTTTGGGGGCTACGAGCAGTACTTC. Translated: CAGSFGGYEQYF. The full variable domain, in which reference TRBV5-5 and TRBJ2-7 provide the parts outside the CDR3, is DAGVTQSPTHLIKTRGQQVTLRCSPISGHKSVSWYQQVLGQGPQFIFQYYEKEERGRGNFPDRFSARQFPNYSSELNVNALLLGDSALYLCAGSFGGYEQYFGPGTRLTVT.

This clonotype was found many times. The chain uses TRBV29-1 and TRBJ2-3, with D possibly TRBD1 on 6 matching bases. CDR1 and CDR2 from the germline V gene are SQVTM and ANQGSEA. V lost 0 bases and J 2 bases, leaving 21 bases between the germline ends. The CDR3 runs 18 residues. The DNA for the CDR3 is TGCAGCGTTGAAGATCTTATGGGGGCCCATATTACCACAGATACGCAGTATTTT. Translated: CSVEDLMGAHITTDTQYF.

This clonotype was observed once. Possible read error: a much larger clone is one base away. Lacking the conserved final phenylalanine or tryptophan, this CDR3 likely reflects a read error. The chain links TRBV12-3 or TRBV12-4 to TRBJ1-2; D gene uncertain. Between the trimmed V and J ends, which lost 2 bases and 7 bases, there was a span of 8 bases. The CDR3 totals 12 residues. The CDR3 reads CASSLTDIGYTI. The DNA of the CDR3 is TGTGCCAGCAGTTTAACGGATATTGGCTACACCATC.

This clonotype was counted many times. CDR3: CSARGLVTPFYEQYF. The CDR3 coding sequence is TGCAGTGCTAGAGGTCTAGTAACCCCCTTCTACGAGCAGTACTTC. The V and J genes are TRBV20-1 and TRBJ2-7; D unclear. Germline CDR1 reads DFQATT; CDR2 reads SNEGSKA (reference sequence). The CDR3 spans 15 residues. V lost 1 base, J lost 3 bases, and 16 bases lay in between.

This clonotype was detected many times. The V gene is TRBV4-1, the J gene TRBJ1-1; D unclear. The V gene's germline CDR1 is MGHRA and CDR2 YSYEKL. With 1 base removed from V and 6 bases from J, the gap between germline ends came to 15 bases. The CDR3 contains 15 residues. The CDR3 sequence: CASSQADGIWAEAFF. The CDR3 DNA follows: TGCGCCAGCAGCCAAGCGGATGGAATTTGGGCTGAAGCTTTCTTT.

Worth noting for this clonotype: Its ends do not fully match the called genes, so a read error is possible. The J gene is TRBJ1-3, the V gene TRBV11-2; 8 bases match TRBD1. Per the germline V gene, CDR1 is SGHAT and CDR2 is FQNNGV. The CDR3 loop spans 17 amino acids. The chain's CDR3 is CARSTPGQVFPGNTIYF. Here the CDR3 DNA reads TGTGCCCGCAGCACTCCGGGACAGGTTTTTCCTGGAAACACCATATATTTT.

The chain joins TRBV5-5 to TRBJ2-7; 7 nucleotides agree with TRBD2. Trimming cost V 2 bases and J 4 bases; bases outside gene matches: 6. The CDR3 is 14 residues long. Germline CDR1 SGHKS, CDR2 YYEKEE (reference sequence). The CDR3 DNA follows: TGTGCCAGCAGCTTCGGGTGGGGGGGGTACGAGCAGTACTTC. Its translation: CASSFGWGGYEQYF.

In this sample, this clonotype turned up a few times. The V and J genes are TRBV7-6 and TRBJ1-4; D is possibly TRBD1 (5 bases). CDR3 length equals 14 residues. Germline lookup yields CDR1 SGHVS and CDR2 FNYEAQ. V was shortened by 3 bases and J by 3 bases, with 8 bases between the two germline ends. This chain's CDR3 is CASSFDSPNEKLFF. DNA for the CDR3: TGTGCCAGCAGCTTCGACAGCCCTAATGAAAAACTGTTTTTT. Filled out from reference TRBV7-6 and TRBJ1-4, the complete variable domain reads GAGVSQSPRYKVTKRGQDVALRCDPISGHVSLYWYRQALGQGPEFLTYFNYEAQQDKSGLPNDRFSAERPEGSISTLTIQRTEQRDSAMYRCASSFDSPNEKLFFGSGTQLSVL.

Concerning this clonotype itself: This may come from a read error, since a much larger clone is one base off. The rearrangement uses TRBV18 and TRBJ1-4; a weak D match, TRBD1 (6 bases). V dropped 2 bases and J dropped 6 bases, with 16 bases sitting between them. The CDR3 consists of 16 residues. Germline lookup yields CDR1 KGHSH and CDR2 LQKENI. The CDR3 nucleotides read TGTGCCAGCTCACCATCCCGGGGGCAGGGAGATGAAAAACTGTTTTTT. Its translation: CASSPSRGQGDEKLFF.

A word on this clonotype: A read error may explain this, as a much larger clone is one base away. The chain recombines TRBV6-5 with TRBJ2-7; 8 bases are shared with TRBD1. This CDR3 is built from 16 residues. Germline loops: CDR1 MNHEY, CDR2 SVGAGI. CDR3 protein: CASRYFGTGLPTEQYF. DNA of the CDR3: TGTGCCAGCAGGTACTTCGGGACAGGACTCCCTACCGAGCAGTACTTC.

The chain combines TRBV6-2 or TRBV6-3 with TRBJ2-5, with 7 bases matching TRBD1. With 5 bases clipped from V and 3 bases from J, the junction kept 9 bases outside the gene matches. This CDR3 has 15 amino acids. Germline CDR1 and CDR2: MNHEY and SVGEGT. The CDR3: CASSPLTGTEETQYF. The DNA for the CDR3 is TGTGCCAGCAGTCCACTGACCGGGACAGAAGAGACCCAGTACTTC.

A few counts support this clonotype. A read error may explain this, as a much larger clone is one base away. V is TRBV29-1 and J is TRBJ1-1; the D gene is possibly TRBD1 (5 bases). CDR1 and CDR2 from the germline V gene are SQVTM and ANQGSEA. The CDR3 covers 14 residues. The CDR3 DNA reads as TGCAGCGTGCCCCTCCCGGGGGGTAGCACTGCAGCTTTCTTT. It specifies CSVPLPGGSTAAFF.

Turning to this clonotype: As the CDR3 is not closed by the conserved phenylalanine or tryptophan, this likely results from a read error. J is TRBJ2-7 and V is TRBV7-9; a possible D gene is TRBD2 (7 bases). The V end lost 3 bases, the J end lost 7 bases, and 25 bases lay between the germline ends. The CDR3 contains 17 residues. Germline lookup yields CDR1 SEHNR and CDR2 FQNEAQ (reference sequence). The CDR3 nucleotides are TGTGCCAGCAGCTTCTCGTCCAGGGTAGGGGGGGCTGGTGAGCAGTACTTA. Its protein is CASSFSSRVGGAGEQYL.

As concerns this clonotype: Lacking the conserved final phenylalanine or tryptophan, this CDR3 likely reflects a read error. V usage is TRBV10-2 and J usage is TRBJ1-4; TRBD1 matches 9 bases. This CDR3 has 14 amino acids. V shed 5 bases and J 4 bases; nucleotides not matched to a gene: 2. Germline lookup yields CDR1 WSHSY and CDR2 SAAADI. The CDR3 sequence: CASSPTGGNEKLFL. In nucleotides, the CDR3 is TGCGCCAGCAGTCCGACAGGGGGTAATGAAAAACTGTTTCTT.

Details on this clonotype: A much larger clone differs from this one at a single base, so this may be a read error. CDR3 nucleotide sequence: TGTGCCAGCAGCCAAGACTCGGTTCCGGAACAGGGGTATTCACCCCTCCACTTT. The encoded protein is CASSQDSVPEQGYSPLHF. This chain links TRBV4-2 with TRBJ1-6; 7 bases fit TRBD1. This CDR3 is built from 18 residues. Germline assignment: CDR1 LGHNA and CDR2 YNFKEQ. V was pared by 0 bases and J by 8 bases, with 13 bases of the junction left unmatched.

In this sample, this clonotype turned up once. This chain connects TRBV27 to TRBJ2-2; D may be TRBD1 (6 bases). Germline V gives CDR1 MNHEY, CDR2 SMNVEV (reference sequence). The CDR3 runs to 16 residues. Trimming cost V 7 bases and J 0 bases, with 15 bases left between them. CDR3 residues: CASTTAGTTNTGELFF. For the CDR3, the DNA is TGTGCCAGCACTACCGCCGGGACAACGAACACCGGGGAGCTGTTTTTT.

Points on this clonotype: The junction does not match germline at one end; this may be a read error. The V call is TRBV19, the J call TRBJ1-5, with D possibly being TRBD1 (6 bases). Germline loops: CDR1 LNHDA, CDR2 SQIVND (reference sequence). CDR3 length: 15 amino acids. The CDR3 nucleotides are TGTGCCAGTAATATAGACTGGGGGGCGGGTCAGCCCCAGCATTTT. It is translated as CASNIDWGAGQPQHF.

The sample holds a few counts of this clonotype. This sequence joins TRBV2 and TRBJ1-2, with D hard to call. The V and J ends lost 3 bases and 0 bases respectively, with 17 bases between them. The CDR3 loop spans 17 amino acids. Germline V gene sequence: CDR1 SNHLY, CDR2 FYNNEI. CDR3 sequence (DNA): TGTGCCAGCAGTGATCTTTTCGGGCAGCGAGCTAACTATGGCTACACCTTC. Its protein product is CASSDLFGQRANYGYTF.

This clonotype was counted ten times or more. The J gene is TRBJ2-3, the V gene TRBV5-8; 10 bases align to TRBD2. Germline-derived CDR1 and CDR2 are SGHTS and YDEGEE. Trimming removed 4 bases from V and 4 bases from J; junction bases left unmatched: 3. This CDR3 comprises 14 residues. DNA of the CDR3: TGTGCCAGCAGCCCGGGACTAGCGCCAGATACGCAGTATTTT. As protein: CASSPGLAPDTQYF.

This clonotype was detected only a few times. The chain has TRBV30 and TRBJ2-7, with 7 bases matching TRBD1. The CDR3 has 14 residues. CDR1 GTSNPN and CDR2 SVGIG come from the germline V gene (reference sequence). Losses at the gene ends were 5 bases for V and 2 bases for J; bases not matched to a gene: 9. The CDR3, as DNA: TGTGCCTGGTCCTCCGGGACAGTTGCCTACGAGCAGTACTTC. It is translated as CAWSSGTVAYEQYF.

The rearrangement joins TRBV9 to TRBJ1-4; 9 nucleotides line up with TRBD1. This CDR3 spans 14 amino acids. CDR1 SGDLS and CDR2 YYNGEE come from the germline V gene. The V gene end was trimmed by 3 bases and the J gene end by 7 bases; junction bases not matched to a gene: 4. CDR3: CASSGQGVFEKLFF. The CDR3 bases are TGTGCCAGCAGCGGACAGGGGGTGTTTGAAAAACTGTTTTTT.

Regarding this clonotype: Given a much more abundant clone one base away, this may be a read error. This chain joins TRBV6-5 and TRBJ1-6; TRBD1 might be the D (6 bases). The CDR3 spans 14 residues. Germline values: CDR1 MNHEY, CDR2 SVGAGI. The CDR3 nucleotides read TGTGCCAGCAGTAACTCAGGGGTGTATTCACCCCTCCACTTT. It translates to CASSNSGVYSPLHF.

As to this clonotype: This could be a read error, since a much larger clone is one nucleotide away. The chain links TRBV20-1 to TRBJ1-1; D is unresolved. Germline lookup yields CDR1 DFQATT and CDR2 SNEGSKA (reference sequence). Trimming took off 4 bases at V and 5 bases at J, with 17 bases between the two ends. The CDR3 is 14 residues long. The CDR3 spells CSAKDLAGGTEAFF. The CDR3 DNA reads as TGCAGTGCTAAAGATCTTGCAGGAGGGACTGAAGCTTTCTTT.

This clonotype was recorded many times. The J gene is TRBJ2-2, the V gene TRBV5-1; possibly TRBD2 for D (6 bases). The CDR3 has 13 residues. Trimming removed 2 bases from V and 7 bases from J, with 9 bases in between. Germline CDR1 is SGHRS and CDR2 is YFSETQ. For the CDR3, the DNA is TGCGCCAGCAGCTTTGGGGGGATCGGGGAGCTGTTTTTT. It specifies CASSFGGIGELFF. Supplemented by reference TRBV5-1 and TRBJ2-2, the full variable domain reads KAGVTQTPRYLIKTRGQQVTLSCSPISGHRSVSWYQQTPGQGLQFLFEYFSETQRNKGNFPGRFSGRQFSNSRSEMNVSTLELGDSALYLCASSFGGIGELFFGEGSRLTVL.

The chain employs TRBV19 and TRBJ2-2, with D unclear. Trimming pared 4 bases from V and 0 bases from J, leaving 6 bases between. Per the germline V gene, CDR1 is LNHDA and CDR2 is SQIVND (reference sequence). This CDR3 region has 14 residues. CDR3 loop: CASSRGSNTGELFF. CDR3 DNA: TGTGCCAGTAGTAGGGGTTCGAACACCGGGGAGCTGTTTTTT.

This clonotype was recorded a few times. V gene TRBV7-9 combines with J gene TRBJ2-5; D is perhaps TRBD2 (6 bases). Germline V gene data show CDR1 as SEHNR and CDR2 as FQNEAQ (reference sequence). V shed 10 bases and J shed 5 bases, with 14 bases lying between them. The CDR3 consists of 12 residues. The CDR3 DNA is TGTGCCACCGACGGAGGGTGGGAGACCCAGTACTTC. Translation gives CATDGGWETQYF.

The V call is TRBV19, the J call TRBJ2-7; D may match TRBD1 or TRBD2 (6 bases each). Germline V gene lookup returns CDR1 LNHDA and CDR2 SQIVND (reference sequence). The V gene lost 8 bases and the J gene lost 5 bases, with 19 bases spanning the gap. CDR3 size: 14 residues. The CDR3 here is CASSRWGAEDEQYF. CDR3 sequence (DNA): TGTGCCAGTTCTCGGTGGGGGGCTGAGGACGAGCAGTACTTC.

As regards this clonotype: A much larger clone is a single base away; this may be a read error. The CDR3 is CASSEDIQEPQYF. In nucleotides, the CDR3 is TGCGCCAGCAGCGAGGACATACAAGAGCCCCAGTACTTC. The rearrangement joins TRBV5-1 to TRBJ2-5, with a tentative D call TRBD1 (5 bases). CDR3 length: 13 residues. Germline V gene sequence: CDR1 SGHRS, CDR2 YFSETQ.

This clonotype was seen a handful of times. The CDR3 loop reads CASSLVGGLGNEQFF. CDR3 DNA sequence: TGTGCCAGCAGCTTGGTAGGGGGCCTCGGCAATGAGCAGTTCTTC. The rearrangement uses TRBV5-6 and TRBJ2-1; 7 bases match TRBD1. The V and J ends lost 0 bases and 6 bases, in that order; junction bases with no gene match: 6. This CDR3 comprises 15 residues. Germline V lookup: CDR1 SGHDT, CDR2 YYEEEE.